Shown below are 32 T cell receptor beta chains from a single sample sequenced in a study of neurological immune-mediated disorders. Using its own MiXCR run on the 5' RACE reads, TCRdb lists one record per CDR3 protein. This table holds roughly 60,000 distinct CDR3 sequences, 4% to 6% found once. The sample taken for sequencing was PBMCs. The receptors were sampled from a woman aged 45-65 years with multiple sclerosis.

Comments on this clonotype: A read error may explain this, as a much larger clone is one base away. This chain uses TRBV14 with TRBJ2-5; no reliable D call. CDR3 length: 12 residues. V was clipped by 8 bases and J by 2 bases, with 9 bases between them. The V gene's germline CDR1 is SGHDN and CDR2 FVKESK. The CDR3 DNA reads TGTGCCAGCGGGGAAAAGCAAGAGACCCAGTACTTC. This translates into CASGEKQETQYF.

This clonotype was picked up many times. This chain joins TRBV5-1 and TRBJ2-1; 10 bases line up with TRBD1. The CDR3 is made up of 16 amino acids. The V gene's germline CDR1 is SGHRS and CDR2 YFSETQ. The J segment lost 7 bases and the V segment lost 4 bases, leaving 11 bases of the junction unmatched. The CDR3 region has the DNA TGCGCCAGCAGCGACGACAGGGGGCAGAGGGGGAATGAGCAGTTCTTC. Encoded protein: CASSDDRGQRGNEQFF. Filled out from reference TRBV5-1 and TRBJ2-1, the complete variable domain reads KAGVTQTPRYLIKTRGQQVTLSCSPISGHRSVSWYQQTPGQGLQFLFEYFSETQRNKGNFPGRFSGRQFSNSRSEMNVSTLELGDSALYLCASSDDRGQRGNEQFFGPGTRLTVL.

This clonotype was counted many times. The CDR3 DNA is TGCAGTGCTAGAGACGCGGAGAACACTGAAGCTTTCTTT. It yields the protein CSARDAENTEAFF. The chain combines TRBV20-1 with TRBJ1-1; no definite D call. The CDR3 is made up of 13 amino acids. With 0 bases removed from V and 1 base from J, the gap between germline ends came to 6 bases. Germline values: CDR1 DFQATT, CDR2 SNEGSKA (reference sequence).

This clonotype was detected ten times or more. The chain uses TRBV7-9 and TRBJ2-7, with D uncertain. The CDR3 consists of 16 residues. The germline V gene has CDR1 SEHNR and CDR2 FQNEAQ (reference sequence). V was shortened by 5 bases and J by 2 bases, with 19 bases between the two germline ends. As DNA, the CDR3 is TGTGCCAGCAGCCCCGGGCCGGCCAGCGCGGCCTACGAGCAGTACGTC. Translation: CASSPGPASAAYEQYV.

This clonotype occurred many times. The gene calls are TRBV7-2 and TRBJ2-1, with D possibly TRBD1 on 6 matching bases. Trimming pared 4 bases from V and 7 bases from J, leaving 11 bases between. The CDR3 runs 13 residues. CDR1 is SGHTA, CDR2 FQGNSA, per germline. CDR3: CASSSNRDNEQFF. CDR3 DNA sequence: TGTGCCAGCAGCTCGAACAGGGATAATGAGCAGTTCTTC.

In this sample, this clonotype turned up many times. The V and J genes are TRBV7-8 and TRBJ2-5, with D possibly matching TRBD1 (6 bases). The CDR3 spans 14 residues. V dropped 5 bases and J dropped 4 bases, with 14 bases sitting between them. CDR1 is SGHVS, CDR2 FQNEAQ, per germline. CDR3 in amino acids: CASSRRTGRETQYF. The CDR3 region has the DNA TGTGCCAGCAGCCGCCGAACAGGGCGAGAGACCCAGTACTTC.

This clonotype was counted many times. The chain links TRBV29-1 to TRBJ2-1; no firm D call. The CDR3 consists of 14 residues. Germline V lookup: CDR1 SQVTM, CDR2 ANQGSEA. Trimming removed 3 bases at V and 6 bases at J, with 15 bases between. CDR3 amino acids: CSVEGRLALNEQFF. Here the CDR3 DNA reads TGCAGCGTTGAGGGCCGGCTGGCCCTCAATGAGCAGTTCTTC.

This clonotype was observed a few times. The V call is TRBV6-5, the J call TRBJ1-5; a weak D match, TRBD1 (6 bases). The V gene lost 5 bases and the J gene lost 4 bases, with 9 bases spanning the gap. The CDR3 runs 13 residues. Germline V gene data show CDR1 as MNHEY and CDR2 as SVGAGI. CDR3 sequence: CASSRTVNQPQHF. CDR3 DNA: TGTGCCAGCAGTCGGACAGTTAATCAGCCCCAGCATTTT.

This clonotype was picked up many times. The chain has TRBV24-1 and TRBJ1-4; TRBD1 is a possible D gene (6 bases). V was pared by 4 bases and J by 8 bases, with 16 bases between. Germline V gene lookup returns CDR1 KGHDR and CDR2 SFDVKD. The CDR3 spans 15 residues. The CDR3 protein is CATSESGHPEEKLFF. CDR3 nucleotide sequence: TGTGCCACCAGTGAGTCGGGACACCCGGAGGAAAAACTGTTTTTT.

This clonotype was observed at least ten times. The rearrangement joins TRBV5-5 to TRBJ2-1; D might be TRBD1 or TRBD2, each matching 5 bases. V was clipped by 2 bases and J by 3 bases, with 12 bases between them. Per germline, CDR1 SGHKS and CDR2 YYEKEE (reference sequence). CDR3 length: 15 residues. CDR3 amino acids: CASSLRGALYNEQFF. CDR3 DNA sequence: TGTGCCAGCAGCTTACGAGGGGCCCTCTACAATGAGCAGTTCTTC.

By sample share, this clonotype is medium-sized. The V and J genes are TRBV5-1 and TRBJ2-5; D not resolved. Germline CDR1 reads SGHRS; CDR2 reads YFSETQ. This CDR3 has 14 residues. V was trimmed by 2 bases and J by 1 base, leaving 9 bases between them. CDR3 protein: CASSFGGLQETQYF. The DNA of the CDR3 is TGCGCCAGCAGCTTTGGTGGCCTCCAAGAGACCCAGTACTTC.

This clonotype appeared many times. The V and J genes are TRBV6-2 or TRBV6-3 and TRBJ1-5, with D maybe TRBD1 (5 bases). There are 16 residues in the CDR3. The V end lost 7 bases, the J end lost 1 base, and 17 bases lay between the germline ends. Germline lookup yields CDR1 MNHEY and CDR2 SVGEGT. CDR3 protein: CASTISKGASNQPQHF. CDR3 bases: TGTGCCAGCACTATCTCGAAAGGGGCGAGCAATCAGCCCCAGCATTTT.

This clonotype has more than one count but fewer than ten. This chain connects TRBV5-1 to TRBJ2-7; maybe TRBD2 (6 bases). The CDR3 is 19 residues long. The germline V gene encodes CDR1 SGHRS and CDR2 YFSETQ. Trimming took 5 bases from V and 4 from J, leaving 31 bases between them. This CDR3 reads CASRRIQGRDAGLHYEQYF. The CDR3 coding sequence is TGCGCCAGCAGGCGCATCCAGGGACGGGACGCGGGACTCCATTACGAGCAGTACTTC. Full variable domain (remainder filled in from reference TRBV5-1 and TRBJ2-7): KAGVTQTPRYLIKTRGQQVTLSCSPISGHRSVSWYQQTPGQGLQFLFEYFSETQRNKGNFPGRFSGRQFSNSRSEMNVSTLELGDSALYLCASRRIQGRDAGLHYEQYFGPGTRLTVT.

This clonotype occurred many times. The rearrangement uses TRBV5-1 and TRBJ2-3, with D possibly TRBD1 on 5 matching bases. Looked up from germline, CDR1 is SGHRS and CDR2 is YFSETQ. V was cut by 3 bases and J by 1 base, with 9 bases left in between. This CDR3 is 14 amino acids long. CDR3 nucleotide sequence: TGCGCCAGCAGCTCGCCGACAGGCACAGATACGCAGTATTTT. Translating gives CASSSPTGTDTQYF.

This clonotype came up a few times. The chain couples TRBV9 to TRBJ2-2, with a tentative D call TRBD1 (5 bases). Germline CDR1 SGDLS, CDR2 YYNGEE. Trimming shortened V by 3 bases and J by 7 bases, and 10 bases separated the two germline ends. The CDR3 runs to 13 residues. CDR3 coding DNA: TGTGCCAGCAGCGCCAGTAGGGGCGGGGAGCTGTTTTTT. Protein: CASSASRGGELFF.

This clonotype has at least ten counts. The chain recombines TRBV12-3 or TRBV12-4 with TRBJ1-1; D is ambiguous. The CDR3 is 12 amino acids. Trimming cost V 1 base and J 10 bases, with 10 bases left between them. The CDR3 protein is CASSLGGSSAFF. The CDR3 coding sequence is TGTGCCAGCAGTTTAGGCGGCAGTTCAGCTTTCTTT.

This clonotype was seen a few times. A read error may be the cause here, since a much bigger clone is one base away. The V and J genes are TRBV11-3 and TRBJ2-1; D is perhaps TRBD1 or TRBD2 (5 bases each). Germline lookup yields CDR1 SGHNT and CDR2 YENEEA. Trimming removed 5 bases at V and 10 bases at J, with 21 bases between. CDR3 length equals 15 residues. CDR3 in amino acids: CASSIRDGEEQEQFF. In DNA form, the CDR3 reads TGTGCCAGCAGCATCCGGGACGGGGAAGAGCAAGAGCAGTTCTTC.

This clonotype was seen many times. This chain connects TRBV29-1 to TRBJ1-2; D remains unclear. CDR1 and CDR2 from the germline V gene are SQVTM and ANQGSEA. The CDR3 consists of 14 residues. The germline V and J ends were trimmed by 0 bases and 0 bases, with 8 bases remaining between them. The CDR3 DNA reads TGCAGCGTTGAAGACAGAGGGACTAACTATGGCTACACCTTC. Translated: CSVEDRGTNYGYTF.

This clonotype was detected many times. The chain carries TRBV9 and TRBJ1-1; D uncertain. There are 13 residues in the CDR3. V was shortened by 1 base and J by 2 bases, with 6 bases between the two germline ends. CDR1 is SGDLS, CDR2 YYNGEE, per germline. CDR3 in amino acids: CASSVQINTEAFF. The CDR3 DNA follows: TGTGCCAGCAGCGTACAAATAAACACTGAAGCTTTCTTT.

In its sample, this clonotype was seen many times. This sequence joins TRBV5-1 and TRBJ2-2; D is perhaps TRBD1 (6 bases). Germline assignment: CDR1 SGHRS and CDR2 YFSETQ. The V end lost 9 bases, the J end lost 2 bases, and 14 bases lay between the germline ends. The CDR3 totals 14 residues. The CDR3, as DNA: TGCGCCACCTCCGGGACAAGAAACACCGGGGAGCTGTTTTTT. Translated, it gives CATSGTRNTGELFF.

The chain is built from TRBV30 and TRBJ2-5, with D maybe TRBD1 (7 bases). Germline V gene lookup returns CDR1 GTSNPN and CDR2 SVGIG (reference sequence). Trimming removed 3 bases from V and 2 bases from J, with 10 bases in between. The CDR3 has 13 amino acids. CDR3 region: CAWSRGVQETQYF. The CDR3 nucleotides read TGTGCCTGGAGCAGGGGGGTTCAAGAGACCCAGTACTTC.

This clonotype was detected many times. The rearrangement uses TRBV4-3 and TRBJ2-4; no clear D. Germline values: CDR1 LGHNA, CDR2 YSLEER. This CDR3 contains 16 residues. V was pared by 0 bases and J by 4 bases, with 13 bases between. The CDR3 reads CASSQDRSTEKNIQYF. CDR3 DNA sequence: TGCGCCAGCAGCCAAGATAGATCGACGGAGAAAAACATTCAGTACTTC.

A note on this clonotype: With a much larger clone just one base away, this may be a read error. The V gene is TRBV7-2, the J gene TRBJ1-2; no clear D. The CDR3 is 14 residues long. V lost 3 bases, J lost 4 bases, and 12 bases lay in between. Germline CDR1 reads SGHTA; CDR2 reads FQGNSA. The CDR3 nucleotides are TGTGCCAGCAGCTTTGAGACAAACTCCTATGGCTACACCTTC. Translating it yields CASSFETNSYGYTF. Together with reference TRBV7-2 and TRBJ1-2, the CDR3 gives the full variable domain: GAGVSQSPSNKVTEKGKDVELRCDPISGHTALYWYRQSLGQGLEFLIYFQGNSAPDKSGLPSDRFSAERTGGSVSTLTIQRTQQEDSAVYLCASSFETNSYGYTFGSGTRLTVV.

The V call is TRBV7-9, the J call TRBJ1-1; D is unresolved. The CDR3 has 14 residues. Germline CDR1 and CDR2: SEHNR and FQNEAQ (reference sequence). Trimming shortened V by 5 bases and J by 1 base, and 11 bases separated the two germline ends. The CDR3 region is CASSPERSNTEAFF. The CDR3 DNA sequence: TGTGCCAGCAGCCCCGAGCGGTCGAACACTGAAGCTTTCTTT.

This clonotype was seen repeatedly, ten times or more. The chain joins TRBV20-1 to TRBJ2-7; the D is unclear. The germline V gene has CDR1 DFQATT and CDR2 SNEGSKA (reference sequence). V lost 2 bases to trimming and J lost 3 bases, with 5 bases between them. There are 11 residues in the CDR3. The CDR3 DNA reads TGCAGTGCTAGATTGGACTACGAGCAGTACTTC. Its translation: CSARLDYEQYF.

Concerning this clonotype: Since a much larger clone is just one base distant, this may be a read error. CDR3 region: CASSLNLGPKGETQYF. The CDR3 DNA reads as TGTGCCAGCAGTTTAAATTTGGGACCGAAGGGAGAGACCCAGTACTTC. The rearrangement links TRBV12-3 or TRBV12-4 to TRBJ2-5, with D perhaps given as TRBD1 or TRBD2 (5 bases each). There are 16 residues in the CDR3. Trimming pared 2 bases from V and 4 bases from J, leaving 17 bases between.

This clonotype was counted many times. The chain is built from TRBV20-1 and TRBJ2-7; 7 bases match TRBD2. V lost 3 bases to trimming and J lost 3 bases; unmatched junction nucleotides: 5. The CDR3 extends over 13 amino acids. Germline V gives CDR1 DFQATT, CDR2 SNEGSKA (reference sequence). CDR3 amino acids: CSASGGNNYEQYF. CDR3 coding DNA: TGCAGTGCTAGCGGGGGGAATAACTACGAGCAGTACTTC.

A word on this clonotype: With a much larger clone just one base away, this may be a read error. V is TRBV12-3 or TRBV12-4 and J is TRBJ2-3; unclear D gene. The CDR3 is 15 residues long. Trimming took off 6 bases at V and 4 bases at J, with 17 bases between the two ends. CDR3 coding DNA: TGTGCCAGCAGCCCTATGGGAAAGTGGGCAGATACGCAGTATTTT. Translation: CASSPMGKWADTQYF.

This clonotype came up many times. The V gene is TRBV3-1, the J gene TRBJ2-2, with TRBD1 identical over 7 bases. Germline-derived CDR1 and CDR2 are LGHDT and YNNKEL (reference sequence). Germline trimming cut 0 bases from V and 4 bases from J; bases unmatched to any gene: 2. The CDR3 totals 15 residues. CDR3 residues: CASSQDDRVTGELFF. In DNA form, the CDR3 reads TGTGCCAGCAGCCAAGACGACAGGGTCACCGGGGAGCTGTTTTTT.

This clonotype showed up many times. V gene TRBV29-1 combines with J gene TRBJ2-2; no firm D call. Trimming removed 7 bases at V and 4 bases at J, with 16 bases between. CDR1 is SQVTM, CDR2 ANQGSEA, per germline. There are 14 residues in the CDR3. The CDR3 region is CSAGQKVGTGELFF. The CDR3 DNA is TGCAGCGCGGGTCAAAAGGTCGGCACCGGGGAGCTGTTTTTT.

This clonotype was found many times. This chain uses TRBV29-1 with TRBJ1-1; 7 bases agree with TRBD1. V shed 5 bases, J shed 5 bases, and the junction held 2 bases outside the gene matches. The germline V gene has CDR1 SQVTM and CDR2 ANQGSEA. The CDR3 runs to 11 residues. CDR3 DNA sequence: TGCAGCGTTAAACAGGGGACTGAAGCTTTCTTT. It encodes CSVKQGTEAFF.

The V call is TRBV5-3, the J call TRBJ2-5, with TRBD2 matching 8 bases. TRBV5-3 is marked as an open reading frame, function uncertain. The V segment lost 1 base and the J segment 4 bases; nucleotides outside the gene matches: 9. There are 16 residues in the CDR3. DNA of the CDR3: TGTGCCAGAAGCTTGTGCCCGCGGGGGGAGTTAGAGACCCAGTACTTC. It yields the protein CARSLCPRGELETQYF.